This T cell receptor (beta chain) derives from a study of blood T cell repertoires in COVID-19. At the level of the study: COVID-19 samples, acute and convalescent, were from the United States, Italy and Spain. In each case, the material was cDNA or gDNA derived from T cells, B-cell-depleted T cells, or PBMCs.

CDR3 length: 14 residues. CDR1 is ENHRY and CDR2 is SYGVKD in the germline V gene. Cohort assignment relied on participant-reported clinical history. Measured with immunoSEQ multiplex PCR; TCRdb has only the in-frame clones, and not every one. The sample carries some 290,000 clones, about nine tenths recorded once. The sample taken for sequencing was PBMCs or T cells enriched from blood (not recorded which). This clonotype was sampled from a woman in her twenties or thirties who had recovered from COVID-19. V and J are TRBV10-3 and TRBJ2-6; D perhaps matches TRBD1 (6 bases). CDR3 in amino acids: CVTTGSPGANVLTF. CDR3 nucleotide sequence: TGTGTCACGACAGGTTCTCCTGGGGCCAACGTCCTGACTTTC.